These 26 T cell receptor beta chains were all obtained from the same sample, sequenced in a study of cytomegalovirus exposure and HLA in healthy donors. A multiplex PCR was run with 60 Vbeta primers and 13 Jbeta primers. Method: immunoSEQ multiplex PCR; TCRdb's copy keeps in-frame clones and lacks some. The repertoire holds around 180,000 clones, with 84% as singletons. Sequenced sample: PBMCs. The receptors shown here come from a girl between 5 and 17 years old in good health and CMV-seropositive.

The gene calls are TRBV18 and TRBJ2-5; 16 bases agree with TRBD2. With 4 bases clipped from V and 2 bases from J, the junction kept 7 bases outside the gene matches. CDR3 length: 18 residues. Germline V lookup: CDR1 KGHSH, CDR2 LQKENI. This chain's CDR3 is CASSQGLAGGPNQETQYF. The CDR3 DNA sequence: TGTGCCAGCTCACAGGGACTAGCGGGGGGGCCGAATCAAGAGACCCAGTACTTC.

This clone was seen once. The chain couples TRBV11-3 to TRBJ2-2, with D perhaps TRBD2 (6 bases). CDR3 size: 17 residues. The germline gives CDR1 SGHNT, CDR2 YENEEA. The germline V and J ends were trimmed by 3 bases and 3 bases, with 17 bases remaining between them. CDR3 bases: TGTGCCAGCAGCTTGGGGACGGGAGAGGGTCACACCGGGGAGCTGTTTTTT. It translates to CASSLGTGEGHTGELFF.

A few counts support this clone. The sample carries other DNA sequences with the same CDR3. The chain combines TRBV9 with TRBJ1-2; D unresolved. V was trimmed by 2 bases and J by 4 bases, leaving 9 bases between them. The CDR3 extends over 13 amino acids. Germline assignment: CDR1 SGDLS and CDR2 YYNGEE. The CDR3 protein is CASSVGGGYGYTF. CDR3 DNA: TGTGCCAGCAGCGTGGGAGGAGGCTATGGCTACACCTTC.

This clone was detected once. The rearrangement links TRBV19 to TRBJ1-2; D remains unclear. Deletions cut 3 bases from V and 4 bases from J, with 15 bases between. The germline V gene has CDR1 LNHDA and CDR2 SQIVND (reference sequence). This CDR3 is built from 15 residues. The CDR3 DNA sequence: TGTGCCAGTAGTATCCGCTGGCCCGTCCCCTATGGCTACACCTTC. It is translated as CASSIRWPVPYGYTF.

This sequence joins TRBV19 and TRBJ2-1; D is possibly TRBD1 (5 bases). The CDR3 loop spans 13 amino acids. The germline V and J ends were trimmed by 4 bases and 7 bases, with 11 bases remaining between them. Per the germline V gene, CDR1 is LNHDA and CDR2 is SQIVND (reference sequence). The CDR3 sequence is CASSTTQGNEQFF. CDR3 DNA sequence: TGTGCCAGTAGTACCACGCAGGGAAATGAGCAGTTCTTC.

V gene TRBV5-1 combines with J gene TRBJ1-6; D may be TRBD1 (5 bases). Trimming stripped 4 bases from V and 3 bases from J, with 11 bases between. Germline CDR1 reads SGHRS; CDR2 reads YFSETQ. The CDR3 is made up of 15 amino acids. The CDR3 is CASSPTESYNSPLHF. For the CDR3, the DNA is TGCGCCAGCAGCCCGACAGAGAGCTATAATTCACCCCTCCACTTT.

This chain uses TRBV5-4 with TRBJ2-7; no reliable D call. CDR1 SGHNT and CDR2 YYREEE come from the germline V gene (reference sequence). The CDR3 has 17 residues. Trimming cost V 0 bases and J 3 bases, with 19 bases left between them. The CDR3 here is CASSLVLGSEGLYEQYF. Written as DNA, the CDR3 is TGTGCCAGCAGCTTGGTATTGGGCTCAGAAGGTCTCTACGAGCAGTACTTC.

This chain joins TRBV5-1 and TRBJ1-1, with D possibly matching TRBD1 (5 bases). Germline values: CDR1 SGHRS, CDR2 YFSETQ. V was clipped by 4 bases and J by 0 bases, with 13 bases between them. There are 15 residues in the CDR3. The CDR3 sequence is CASSRGVVMNTEAFF. CDR3 sequence (DNA): TGCGCCAGCAGCCGGGGGGTTGTGATGAACACTGAAGCTTTCTTT.

CDR3: CASSPVGLQETQYF. In DNA, the CDR3 is TGTGCCAGCAGCCCCGTGGGACTCCAAGAGACCCAGTACTTC. The chain combines TRBV6-5 with TRBJ2-5; tentatively, D is TRBD2 (6 bases). CDR1 and CDR2 (germline): MNHEY, SVGAGI. The V gene lost 6 bases and the J gene lost 1 base, with 12 bases spanning the gap. This CDR3 spans 14 amino acids.

The chain links TRBV5-1 to TRBJ1-2, with 11 bases aligning to TRBD1. V shed 3 bases and J 10 bases; nucleotides not matched to a gene: 8. The germline V gene encodes CDR1 SGHRS and CDR2 YFSETQ. This CDR3 contains 14 residues. For the CDR3, the DNA is TGCGCCAGCAGCTACCCGGGGACAGGGGGTATCTACACCTTC. Translating gives CASSYPGTGGIYTF.

The chain recombines TRBV15 with TRBJ1-1; maybe TRBD1 (5 bases). Trimming removed 5 bases at V and 1 base at J, with 8 bases between. Germline V gene data show CDR1 as LNHNV and CDR2 as YYDKDF (reference sequence). The CDR3 has 13 residues. CDR3 coding DNA: TGTGCCACCAGCTGGGGCAGGAACACTGAAGCTTTCTTT. The encoded protein is CATSWGRNTEAFF. Full variable domain (remainder filled in from reference TRBV15 and TRBJ1-1): DAMVIQNPRYQVTQFGKPVTLSCSQTLNHNVMYWYQQKSSQAPKLLFHYYDKDFNNEADTPDNFQSRRPNTSFCFLDIRSPGLGDTAMYLCATSWGRNTEAFFGQGTRLTVV.

The chain uses TRBV6-5 and TRBJ1-1; TRBD1 is a possible D gene (5 bases). Trimming left V 5 bases short and J 5 bases short, with 15 bases between. The CDR3 covers 14 residues. In germline, CDR1 is MNHEY, CDR2 SVGAGI. For the CDR3, the DNA is TGTGCCAGCAGTAAAACTTACGGGGGAACTGAAGCTTTCTTT. Translation gives CASSKTYGGTEAFF.

The chain joins TRBV9 to TRBJ2-6; 10 positions agree with TRBD2. J was trimmed by 0 bases and V by 7 bases; bases with no gene match: 13. Germline assignment: CDR1 SGDLS and CDR2 YYNGEE. There are 19 residues in the CDR3. CDR3 in amino acids: CASGGASGGTTSGANVLTF. The CDR3 region has the DNA TGTGCCAGCGGGGGTGCTAGCGGGGGAACTACCTCTGGGGCCAACGTCCTGACTTTC.

The gene calls are TRBV6-4 and TRBJ1-1; D possibly corresponds to TRBD1 (5 bases). The germline V gene encodes CDR1 MRHNA and CDR2 SNTAGT. This CDR3 is 13 amino acids long. Trimming cost V 6 bases and J 1 base, with 9 bases left between them. CDR3: CASSRGANTEAFF. In DNA, the CDR3 is TGTGCCAGCAGCCGTGGGGCGAACACTGAAGCTTTCTTT.

The chain couples TRBV9 to TRBJ1-3, with 7 bases that match TRBD1. Germline values: CDR1 SGDLS, CDR2 YYNGEE. The CDR3 is 15 amino acids. The V segment lost 4 bases and the J segment 0 bases; nucleotides outside the gene matches: 4. The chain's CDR3 is CASSFRTGSGNTIYF. The CDR3 DNA sequence: TGTGCCAGCAGCTTTCGGACAGGCTCTGGAAACACCATATATTTT.

This clone was seen just once. This sequence joins TRBV11-2 and TRBJ2-3; TRBD2 matches 10 bases. The germline gives CDR1 SGHAT, CDR2 FQNNGV. The CDR3 has 16 amino acids. With V trimmed by 3 bases and J by 2 bases, 5 bases remained unmatched. For the CDR3, the DNA is TGTGCCAGCAGCTTCCGAGGACTAGCGGCCACAGATACGCAGTATTTT. Protein: CASSFRGLAATDTQYF.

The chain links TRBV19 to TRBJ2-6; 7 bases align to TRBD1. In germline, CDR1 is LNHDA, CDR2 SQIVND (reference sequence). The CDR3 loop spans 15 amino acids. Germline trimming cut 5 bases from V and 0 bases from J; bases unmatched to any gene: 1. The CDR3 DNA sequence: TGTGCCAGTAGTTACAGGGGCTCTGGGGCCAACGTCCTGACTTTC. Translated: CASSYRGSGANVLTF.

The chain combines TRBV9 with TRBJ2-7; 8 positions match TRBD1. The germline gives CDR1 SGDLS, CDR2 YYNGEE. The CDR3 sequence is 17 residues long. The junction had 14 bases not matched to a gene; V was cut back by 4 bases and J by 2 bases. CDR3 in amino acids: CASSPRTGFLEAYEQYF. For the CDR3, the DNA is TGTGCCAGCAGCCCCCGGACAGGGTTTTTAGAAGCCTACGAGCAGTACTTC.

This clone has a handful of counts. The chain carries TRBV5-1 and TRBJ2-7; 13 bases align to TRBD2. Losses at the gene ends were 5 bases for V and 2 bases for J; bases not matched to a gene: 7. The CDR3 extends over 16 amino acids. Germline CDR1 reads SGHRS; CDR2 reads YFSETQ. The CDR3 loop reads CASSFGLAGDTYEQYF. The CDR3 bases are TGCGCCAGCAGTTTCGGACTAGCGGGGGACACCTACGAGCAGTACTTC.

The chain combines TRBV7-8 with TRBJ2-7, with TRBD1 identical over 9 bases. V was pared by 5 bases and J by 5 bases, with 10 bases of the junction left unmatched. The CDR3 extends over 15 amino acids. Germline V CDR1 and CDR2: SGHVS, FQNEAQ. CDR3 residues: CASSRSGTGLNEQYF. DNA of the CDR3: TGTGCCAGCAGCCGCTCCGGGACAGGGCTCAACGAGCAGTACTTC.

V gene TRBV5-1 combines with J gene TRBJ2-7; the match to TRBD2 covers 11 bases. The germline gives CDR1 SGHRS, CDR2 YFSETQ. V lost 0 bases to trimming and J lost 3 bases; unmatched junction nucleotides: 2. This CDR3 contains 15 residues. In DNA, the CDR3 is TGCGCCAGCAGCTTGGCTAGCGGGGGGAACTACGAGCAGTACTTC. Its translation is CASSLASGGNYEQYF.

This chain connects TRBV19 to TRBJ1-5; D is perhaps TRBD1 (5 bases). The V end lost 5 bases, the J end lost 5 bases, and 10 bases lay between the germline ends. The length of the CDR3 is 13 residues. Germline assignment: CDR1 LNHDA and CDR2 SQIVND (reference sequence). The CDR3 region is CASSRGDHQPQHF. The CDR3 DNA reads as TGTGCCAGTAGTCGGGGGGACCATCAGCCCCAGCATTTT.

This chain joins TRBV4-2 and TRBJ2-5, with 13 positions matching TRBD2. V lost 4 bases, J lost 5 bases, and 4 bases stayed unmatched. The CDR3 is made up of 15 amino acids. Germline values: CDR1 LGHNA, CDR2 YNFKEQ. The CDR3 coding sequence is TGTGCCAGCAGCCCGCGGACTAGCGGGGGTGAGACCCAGTACTTC. Translating gives CASSPRTSGGETQYF.

This chain uses TRBV27 with TRBJ1-1; D is unresolved. This CDR3 spans 14 amino acids. Germline V gene data show CDR1 as MNHEY and CDR2 as SMNVEV (reference sequence). Trimming removed 1 base from V and 1 base from J, with 7 bases in between. In nucleotides, the CDR3 is TGTGCCAGCAGTTTATTCTACGGGAACACTGAAGCTTTCTTT. Translated: CASSLFYGNTEAFF.

The rearrangement uses TRBV30 and TRBJ1-1; D is undetermined. Germline CDR1 GTSNPN, CDR2 SVGIG (reference sequence). This CDR3 is built from 12 residues. V lost 2 bases to trimming and J lost 3 bases, with 7 bases between them. In DNA form, the CDR3 reads TGTGCCTGGAGTTTAGTTTACACTGAAGCTTTCTTT. It is translated as CAWSLVYTEAFF.

Only a few counts were recorded for this clone. The chain uses TRBV2 and TRBJ2-2; 9 bases match TRBD2. CDR3 length: 15 residues. Trimming removed 4 bases from V and 6 bases from J; junction bases left unmatched: 6. CDR1 SNHLY and CDR2 FYNNEI come from the germline V gene. CDR3 in amino acids: CASSGLADSPGELFF. DNA for the CDR3: TGTGCCAGCAGTGGACTAGCGGATTCCCCCGGGGAGCTGTTTTTT. Full variable domain (remainder filled in from reference TRBV2 and TRBJ2-2): EPEVTQTPSHQVTQMGQEVILRCVPISNHLYFYWYRQILGQKVEFLVSFYNNEISEKSEIFDDQFSVERPDGSNFTLKIRSTKLEDSAMYFCASSGLADSPGELFFGEGSRLTVL.